This T cell receptor beta chain originates from a study of blood T cell repertoires in COVID-19. CDR1 and CDR2 (germline): SGHRS, YFSETQ. V lost 9 bases to trimming and J lost 2 bases; unmatched junction nucleotides: 12. The CDR3 length is 15 residues. Generated by immunoSEQ multiplex PCR, the TCRdb table keeps only in-frame clones and is missing some. The data contain some 70,000 clones, roughly 72% of them singletons. Material for sequencing was peripheral blood. The TCR was taken from a man between 60 and 70 years old with COVID-19, enrolled during active disease. The chain carries TRBV5-1 and TRBJ2-3; the match to TRBD1 covers 7 bases. CDR3 amino acids: CATSIGQAFTDTQYF. The DNA of the CDR3 is TGCGCCACTTCTATCGGACAGGCCTTCACAGATACGCAGTATTTT. The full variable domain, rest sourced from reference TRBV5-1 and TRBJ2-3, is KAGVTQTPRYLIKTRGQQVTLSCSPISGHRSVSWYQQTPGQGLQFLFEYFSETQRNKGNFPGRFSGRQFSNSRSEMNVSTLELGDSALYLCATSIGQAFTDTQYFGPGTRLTVL.